This T cell receptor (beta chain) was observed in a study of CD8+ T cells in alopecia areata. As for the study in general: The study gave treated patients oral tofacitinib at 5 to 10 mg twice daily. Points from the study as a whole: Scalp clonality, together with expanded CD8+ clones among the top 100, fell significantly with tofacitinib.

Extracted RNA was reverse transcribed into cDNA, the sequencing template. The data were produced by immunoSEQ multiplex PCR, yet TCRdb's version contains in-frame clones alone and is incomplete. Altogether 250,000 to 350,000 clones are present, 60% being singletons, with the ten largest covering roughly 0.88%. Treatment: oral pan-JAK inhibitor, 5-10 mg twice daily. Trimming stripped 7 bases from V and 3 bases from J, with 12 bases between. Germline loops: CDR1 MGHDK, CDR2 SYGVNS. This CDR3 is 14 amino acids long. Comments on this clone: Its antigen is as yet unknown.

This receptor was obtained from a human donor with alopecia areata. Sequencing was performed on CD4+ T cells sorted from blood, taken at week 52, from a patient treated with tofacitinib. The rearrangement uses TRBV25-1 and TRBJ1-4, with no clear D. The CDR3 DNA sequence: TGTGCCAGCACTCCCCGCGCCGCTAATGAAAAACTGTTTTTT. It is translated as CASTPRAANEKLFF.